One and the same sample provided the 18 T cell receptor beta chains below, sequenced in a study of early T cells in non-severe SARS-CoV-2 infection. Each CDR3 protein is one row after TCRdb ran MiXCR on the 5' RACE reads. The sample holds about 80,000 distinct CDR3 sequences, 13% to 15% seen once. The sequenced sample was whole blood. The receptor set was obtained from an adult who was a healthcare worker with PCR-confirmed SARS-CoV-2 infection or an uninfected control (not recorded which).

This clonotype was recorded at least ten times. V gene TRBV5-5 combines with J gene TRBJ1-1; D may be TRBD1 (5 bases). Trimming removed 3 bases from V and 3 bases from J, with 21 bases in between. The V gene's germline CDR1 is SGHKS and CDR2 YYEKEE (reference sequence). The CDR3 has 17 amino acids. In DNA, the CDR3 is TGTGCCAGCAGCTCAATAACGGGACGGAGCACGTACACTGAAGCTTTCTTT. Protein product: CASSSITGRSTYTEAFF.

The chain recombines TRBV7-9 with TRBJ1-2, with a possible D match to TRBD1 (6 bases). The CDR3 is 17 residues long. V was trimmed by 5 bases and J by 8 bases, leaving 27 bases between them. The germline V gene encodes CDR1 SEHNR and CDR2 FQNEAQ (reference sequence). The CDR3 coding sequence is TGTGCCAGCAGCCCCGCCACCGTGGGGGGGGCCGGGGAAGGCTACACCTTC. It yields the protein CASSPATVGGAGEGYTF. Drawing the rest from reference TRBV7-9 and TRBJ1-2, the complete variable domain is DTGVSQNPRHKITKRGQNVTFRCDPISEHNRLYWYRQTLGQGPEFLTYFQNEAQLEKSRLLSDRFSAERPKGSFSTLEIQRTEQGDSAMYLCASSPATVGGAGEGYTFGSGTRLTVV.

This clonotype showed up just a few times. CDR3 nucleotide sequence: TGTGCCAGCAGCCAAGCGGGGGCCGGCACTGAAGCTTTCTTT. As protein: CASSQAGAGTEAFF. The rearrangement uses TRBV14 and TRBJ1-1, with D possibly TRBD1 on 6 matching bases. Trimming cost V 1 base and J 4 bases, with 10 bases left between them. The CDR3 runs to 14 residues. CDR1 SGHDN and CDR2 FVKESK come from the germline V gene.

This clonotype was seen a few times. V is TRBV20-1 and J is TRBJ2-7; 8 positions match TRBD2. Trimming removed 0 bases from V and 5 bases from J; junction bases left unmatched: 9. The CDR3 is 15 amino acids. Per germline, CDR1 DFQATT and CDR2 SNEGSKA (reference sequence). CDR3 residues: CSARDPRTSPNEQYF. CDR3 nucleotide sequence: TGCAGTGCTAGAGATCCTCGGACTAGCCCCAACGAGCAGTACTTC.

This clonotype has ten or more counts. J is TRBJ1-2 and V is TRBV29-1; D is unresolved. The CDR3 loop spans 12 amino acids. Germline V gene data show CDR1 as SQVTM and CDR2 as ANQGSEA. The V and J ends lost 0 bases and 8 bases respectively, with 10 bases between them. This chain's CDR3 is CSVEDLGNGYTF. In DNA, the CDR3 is TGCAGCGTTGAAGATCTTGGAAACGGCTACACCTTC.

The genes are TRBV6-1 and TRBJ1-2; D remains ambiguous. Germline loops: CDR1 MNHNS, CDR2 SASEGT. The CDR3 contains 13 residues. Trimming took off 8 bases at V and 0 bases at J, with 10 bases between the two ends. Here the CDR3 reads CASSKNSNYGYTF. In DNA form, the CDR3 reads TGTGCCAGCTCCAAAAACTCTAACTATGGCTACACCTTC.

Ten or more counts support this clonotype. The chain couples TRBV4-1 to TRBJ1-1; D is unresolved. CDR3 size: 14 residues. V lost 1 base, J lost 4 bases, and 10 bases lay in between. Germline CDR1 MGHRA, CDR2 YSYEKL. The CDR3: CASSQVIGLTEAFF. DNA of the CDR3: TGCGCCAGCAGCCAAGTTATTGGGCTCACTGAAGCTTTCTTT.

This clonotype has only a few counts. The chain recombines TRBV6-6 with TRBJ2-2, with D possibly being TRBD1 or TRBD2 (5 bases each). Germline V gene lookup returns CDR1 MNHNY and CDR2 SVGAGI (reference sequence). The germline V and J ends were trimmed by 3 bases and 1 base, with 12 bases remaining between them. This CDR3 contains 16 residues. CDR3: CASSYLGTENTGELFF. The CDR3 region has the DNA TGTGCCAGCAGTTATCTGGGGACGGAGAACACCGGGGAGCTGTTTTTT.

The rearrangement uses TRBV7-8 and TRBJ2-5, with 10 bases identical to TRBD1. Germline V CDR1 and CDR2: SGHVS, FQNEAQ. CDR3 length: 16 residues. J was trimmed by 3 bases and V by 1 base; bases with no gene match: 5. The CDR3: CASSLVGTGDEETQYF. DNA of the CDR3: TGTGCCAGCAGCTTAGTTGGGACAGGGGACGAAGAGACCCAGTACTTC.

This clonotype was recorded many times. The chain recombines TRBV9 with TRBJ1-6; D unclear. V was cut by 3 bases and J by 2 bases, with 9 bases left in between. The CDR3 loop spans 15 amino acids. Germline V lookup: CDR1 SGDLS, CDR2 YYNGEE. The CDR3 bases are TGTGCCAGCAGCGCAACCGGGGCCTATAATTCACCCCTCCACTTT. It yields the protein CASSATGAYNSPLHF.

This clonotype was seen a few times. This chain links TRBV12-3 or TRBV12-4 with TRBJ2-7; 11 nucleotides line up with TRBD1. The V gene end was trimmed by 4 bases and the J gene end by 7 bases; junction bases not matched to a gene: 6. The CDR3 runs to 14 residues. CDR3 in DNA: TGTGCCAGCAGTTCCGGACAGGGGGCGAGGGAGCAGTACTTC. Its protein product is CASSSGQGAREQYF.

This clonotype was counted ten times or more. The chain uses TRBV11-2 and TRBJ2-7; weak D call: TRBD2 (5 bases). V lost 5 bases and J 0 bases, leaving 14 bases between the germline ends. The length of the CDR3 is 15 residues. Germline V gives CDR1 SGHAT, CDR2 FQNNGV. CDR3 in amino acids: CASSRTRTVSYEQYF. The CDR3 DNA reads TGTGCCAGCAGCCGAACTAGGACCGTCTCCTACGAGCAGTACTTC.

This chain uses TRBV29-1 with TRBJ2-7; D might be TRBD1 (6 bases). CDR1 and CDR2 from the germline V gene are SQVTM and ANQGSEA. Between the trimmed V and J ends, which lost 5 bases and 3 bases, there was a span of 8 bases. There are 11 residues in the CDR3. CDR3 sequence: CSVLTGYEQYF. In DNA, the CDR3 is TGCAGCGTTTTGACAGGCTACGAGCAGTACTTC.

The CDR3 nucleotides read TGTGCCAGCAGTTTGATGGGTGGTGAGCAGTTCTTC. Its translation: CASSLMGGEQFF. This chain connects TRBV28 to TRBJ2-1; no definite D call. The CDR3 covers 12 residues. Germline CDR1 and CDR2: MDHEN and SYDVKM. With 3 bases removed from V and 9 bases from J, the gap between germline ends came to 9 bases.

This clonotype was detected only once. The rearrangement joins TRBV10-3 to TRBJ2-7; 7 bases map to TRBD1. J lost 4 bases, V lost 3 bases, and 9 bases had no gene match. Germline V gene data show CDR1 as ENHRY and CDR2 as SYGVKD. The CDR3 loop spans 15 amino acids. CDR3 residues: CAISEGQVWGYEQYF. DNA of the CDR3: TGTGCCATCAGTGAAGGACAGGTTTGGGGGTACGAGCAGTACTTC.

A word on this clonotype: One junction end disagrees with the germline gene, perhaps due to a read error. The rearrangement joins TRBV28 to TRBJ1-1, with D unresolved. The CDR3 extends over 13 amino acids. The germline gives CDR1 MDHEN, CDR2 SYDVKM. The CDR3 DNA sequence: TGTGCCAGCAGAGATAACTTGAACACTGAAGTTTTCTTT. It is translated as CASRDNLNTEVFF.

This clonotype was recorded at least ten times. CDR3 bases: TGCGCCAGCAGCCCGTACGGGGGCGGGCCCCAGCATTTT. This encodes CASSPYGGGPQHF. The rearrangement uses TRBV5-1 and TRBJ1-5; a possible D gene is TRBD1 (6 bases). The CDR3 has 13 amino acids. V lost 4 bases to trimming and J lost 9 bases, with 14 bases between them. The germline CDR1 and CDR2 sequences are SGHRS and YFSETQ.

In its sample, this clonotype was seen a few times. The chain combines TRBV18 with TRBJ2-5; D unclear. Trimming removed 4 bases at V and 2 bases at J, with 14 bases between. The V gene's germline CDR1 is KGHSH and CDR2 LQKENI. The CDR3 is made up of 15 amino acids. The CDR3 DNA sequence: TGTGCCAGCTCACGGGTGGCAGACCGACAAGAGACCCAGTACTTC. It specifies CASSRVADRQETQYF.